This T cell receptor (beta chain) was found in a study of blood T cell repertoires in COVID-19. Study-wide context: Spain, Italy and the United States supplied samples that represented acute and convalescent COVID-19. PBMCs, B-cell-depleted T cells, or T cells were the source of the cDNA or gDNA that made up the material.

Germline values: CDR1 LNHNV, CDR2 YYDKDF (reference sequence). Trimming stripped 3 bases from V and 0 bases from J, with 6 bases between. This CDR3 has 15 amino acids. Data came from immunoSEQ multiplex PCR; TCRdb stores just in-frame clones and leaves some out. The sample lists about 75,000 clones; around 90% were seen once. Sequences were obtained from peripheral blood. The V and J genes are TRBV15 and TRBJ2-6, with D possibly matching TRBD1 (5 bases). This receptor was taken from a human donor in a cohort sampled during active COVID-19. The chain's CDR3 is CATSRTASGANVLTF. CDR3 coding DNA: TGTGCCACCAGCAGGACAGCCTCTGGGGCCAACGTCCTGACTTTC.